This TCR beta chain was retrieved from a study of post-analysis software for immune sequencing data. Whole-study context: The disease courses covered relapsing-remitting, secondary progressive and progressive-relapsing multiple sclerosis. Study observations and caveats: Multiple sclerosis was associated with a significant reduction in normalized Chao1 diversity relative to controls. Samples prepared in the same batch strongly co-clustered by F measure. Patients had higher frequencies than controls of a few TRBV segments, including TRBV5-6, TRBV5-1 and TRBV20-1.

The library was made from cDNA and included unique molecular identifiers. Each sample of roughly 0.95 to 10 million input T cells yielded 500,000 or so cDNA molecules, so each molecule approximated one T cell. Each CDR3 protein gets one entry after TCRdb re-called the PCR reads with MiXCR. The table has roughly 570,000 distinct CDR3 sequences, roughly 34% seen once. The CDR3 extends over 17 amino acids. Germline V lookup: CDR1 SGDLS, CDR2 YYNGEE. V trimming: 4 bases; J trimming: 7 bases; junction bases outside the gene matches: 14. About this clonotype: Antigen unknown.

This chain joins TRBV9 and TRBJ2-1; 10 bases fit TRBD1. Sequenced: blood. The sequence was collected from a girl younger than 18 with multiple sclerosis. In nucleotides, the CDR3 is TGTGCCAGCAGCCCCCGGACAGGGGGATTGGGTAGGAATGAGCAGTTCTTC. Its translation: CASSPRTGGLGRNEQFF.